The 26 T cell receptor beta chains given below trace back to one sample, sequenced in a study of human T cells and chemical hapten exposure listed by TCRdb under 2021. The library was made by RACE. Sequenced on a NextSeq 500. TCRdb redid the processing of the public reads, applying fastp at Q25 and MiXCR, and retained in-frame beta chains. CDR3 protein sequences are deduplicated, and each keeps its most common genes and DNA. The sample has fewer than 130,000 distinct CDR3 sequences on record, 9.5% to 11% of them singletons. Around 3.5% of the sample is held by the ten biggest clonotypes. Explained via the paper, the time point label denotes: patch test 1, 2 weeks after DPC sensitization. The treatment or condition label of this sample denotes: therapeutic diphenylcyclopropenone sensitization with weekly scalp DPC. Material: whole blood, obtained in connection with sensitization to the hapten diphenylcyclopropenone (DPC). These receptors all stem from a woman in her thirties or forties with alopecia areata. Some clones in this sample may be carry-over from other donors' samples.

This clonotype has a handful of counts. This rearrangement joins TRBV6-2 or TRBV6-3 to TRBJ1-1; D unresolved. V lost 5 bases, J lost 6 bases, and 10 bases lay in between. The germline gives CDR1 MNHEY, CDR2 SVGEGT. There are 12 residues in the CDR3. The CDR3 DNA reads as TGTGCCAGCAGTCCCAGTGTCGCTGAAGCTTTCTTT. Translated: CASSPSVAEAFF.

V gene TRBV12-3 or TRBV12-4 combines with J gene TRBJ2-3; 8 nucleotides line up with TRBD1. The junction had 10 bases not matched to a gene; V was cut back by 7 bases and J by 4 bases. The CDR3 totals 15 residues. This CDR3 is CASTPGQGLADTQYF. For the CDR3, the DNA is TGTGCCAGCACCCCTGGACAGGGACTGGCAGATACGCAGTATTTT.

This sequence joins TRBV27 and TRBJ2-3; D might be TRBD1 or TRBD2, each matching 5 bases. The CDR3 extends over 17 amino acids. Germline lookup yields CDR1 MNHEY and CDR2 SMNVEV (reference sequence). Trimming took off 6 bases at V and 1 base at J, with 20 bases between the two ends. This CDR3 reads CASRTRGSPLGTDTQYF. CDR3 DNA sequence: TGTGCCAGCAGGACGAGGGGCTCACCTCTTGGCACAGATACGCAGTATTTT.

The chain is built from TRBV29-1 and TRBJ2-3; TRBD2 is a possible D gene (6 bases). The CDR3 extends over 12 amino acids. V was pared by 7 bases and J by 6 bases, with 14 bases between. Germline lookup yields CDR1 SQVTM and CDR2 ANQGSEA. The CDR3 loop reads CSGGLPADTQYF. CDR3 DNA: TGCAGCGGGGGACTTCCCGCGGATACGCAGTATTTT.

The chain carries TRBV24-1 and TRBJ2-7; TRBD1 might be the D (5 bases). This CDR3 region has 13 residues. Germline V gene lookup returns CDR1 KGHDR and CDR2 SFDVKD. V lost 4 bases and J lost 4, with 10 bases in between. The chain's CDR3 is CATSETGTYEQYF. In nucleotides, the CDR3 is TGTGCCACCAGTGAAACAGGAACATACGAGCAGTACTTC.

This clonotype appeared a few times. This sequence joins TRBV15 and TRBJ1-4; D is ambiguous. This CDR3 has 13 residues. The ends were cut back, 5 bases at V and 8 bases at J, with 12 bases in the middle. Germline V gives CDR1 LNHNV, CDR2 YYDKDF (reference sequence). The CDR3 nucleotides read TGTGCCACCAGCCGGACCCCTGGGGAAAAACTGTTTTTT. It yields the protein CATSRTPGEKLFF.

Many counts were recorded for this clonotype. The V gene is TRBV19, the J gene TRBJ2-1; D possibly corresponds to TRBD2 (5 bases). Germline assignment: CDR1 LNHDA and CDR2 SQIVND (reference sequence). The V gene lost 4 bases and the J gene lost 8 bases, with 12 bases spanning the gap. This CDR3 contains 13 residues. The CDR3: CASSTGSGDEQFF. DNA of the CDR3: TGTGCCAGTAGTACCGGGTCCGGGGATGAGCAGTTCTTC.

The chain uses TRBV12-3 or TRBV12-4 and TRBJ2-5, with 8 positions matching TRBD2. This CDR3 is built from 14 residues. The trim removed 4 bases at V and 7 bases at J, leaving 8 bases unmatched. CDR3 loop: CASSSGTSIGTQYF. The CDR3 region has the DNA TGTGCCAGCAGTTCCGGGACTAGTATAGGGACCCAGTACTTC.

This clonotype occurred many times. The rearrangement links TRBV7-9 to TRBJ1-1; D is possibly TRBD1 (6 bases). The germline V gene encodes CDR1 SEHNR and CDR2 FQNEAQ (reference sequence). This CDR3 spans 15 amino acids. V lost 5 bases and J 1 base, leaving 14 bases between the germline ends. CDR3 protein: CASSPGGGANTEAFF. CDR3 nucleotides: TGTGCCAGCAGCCCGGGCGGGGGGGCGAACACTGAAGCTTTCTTT.

In its sample, this clonotype was seen a few times. J is TRBJ2-7 and V is TRBV20-1; 9 nucleotides agree with TRBD2. Germline V gives CDR1 DFQATT, CDR2 SNEGSKA (reference sequence). The CDR3 is 12 amino acids. The V segment lost 5 bases and the J segment 5 bases; nucleotides outside the gene matches: 4. CDR3 region: CSAQLAGDEQYF. CDR3 bases: TGCAGTGCTCAGTTAGCGGGAGACGAGCAGTACTTC.

This clonotype was seen more than once but under ten times. The chain links TRBV20-1 to TRBJ2-7, with D perhaps TRBD1 (5 bases). V lost 6 bases to trimming and J lost 3 bases, with 18 bases between them. The CDR3 length is 14 residues. Germline V gene data show CDR1 as DFQATT and CDR2 as SNEGSKA (reference sequence). The chain's CDR3 is CSATDGARDYEQYF. The CDR3 DNA reads TGCAGTGCGACAGACGGCGCCAGGGACTACGAGCAGTACTTC.

V is TRBV21-1 and J is TRBJ2-7; TRBD1 was called by the table and not checked on the DNA. TRBV21-1 is a documented pseudogene. The CDR3 is made up of 10 amino acids. DNA for the CDR3: TGTGCCAGCGGGGGTGACGAGCAGTACTTC. Protein sequence: CASGGDEQYF.

The chain has TRBV20-1 and TRBJ1-2; D gene uncertain. Germline V gives CDR1 DFQATT, CDR2 SNEGSKA (reference sequence). The CDR3 extends over 14 amino acids. Trimming took 3 bases from V and 5 from J, leaving 16 bases between them. CDR3 in DNA: TGCAGTGCTAGCTTCTTGGACCGCCGGTATGGCTACACCTTC. This sequence encodes CSASFLDRRYGYTF.

This clonotype was picked up a small number of times. V is TRBV3-1 and J is TRBJ2-2, with D hard to call. The V gene lost 5 bases and the J gene lost 4 bases, with 5 bases spanning the gap. The CDR3 has 12 amino acids. Germline V gives CDR1 LGHDT, CDR2 YNNKEL (reference sequence). Written as DNA, the CDR3 is TGTGCCAGCAGCTTCCTCACCGGGGAGCTGTTTTTT. Its protein is CASSFLTGELFF.

The V call is TRBV2, the J call TRBJ2-6, with D possibly TRBD2 on 6 matching bases. V shed 7 bases and J shed 6 bases, with 10 bases lying between them. The CDR3 covers 13 residues. Germline-derived CDR1 and CDR2 are SNHLY and FYNNEI. The CDR3 region is CASMPGEANVLTF. In nucleotides, the CDR3 is TGTGCCAGCATGCCGGGAGAGGCCAACGTCCTGACTTTC.

This clonotype was detected only a few times. The chain uses TRBV5-1 and TRBJ1-1; TRBD1 aligns across 7 bases. Germline CDR1 and CDR2: SGHRS and YFSETQ. The CDR3 covers 14 residues. V lost 4 bases, J lost 5 bases, and 8 bases stayed unmatched. The CDR3 nucleotides are TGCGCCAGCAGCGAGGGGGCAGGGAAAACTGAAGCTTTCTTT. It yields the protein CASSEGAGKTEAFF. The entire variable domain, with the rest obtained from reference TRBV5-1 and TRBJ1-1, is as follows: KAGVTQTPRYLIKTRGQQVTLSCSPISGHRSVSWYQQTPGQGLQFLFEYFSETQRNKGNFPGRFSGRQFSNSRSEMNVSTLELGDSALYLCASSEGAGKTEAFFGQGTRLTVV.

There are many counts of this clonotype. The CDR3 DNA sequence: TGCGCCACTTCACTTGATCCGGTGAGCGGGGAGCTGTTTTTT. It yields the protein CATSLDPVSGELFF. V and J are TRBV5-1 and TRBJ2-2; D unclear. From germline, CDR1 is SGHRS and CDR2 YFSETQ. The CDR3 loop spans 14 amino acids. Trimming removed 9 bases from V and 7 bases from J, with 19 bases in between.

This clonotype was recorded many times. The chain has TRBV18 and TRBJ1-1; maybe TRBD1 (5 bases). Germline CDR1 reads KGHSH; CDR2 reads LQKENI. The CDR3 length is 14 residues. The V end was cut by 3 bases, the J end by 1 base, with 9 bases between. The CDR3 DNA is TGTGCCAGCTCACCTCAGACAGCGAACACTGAAGCTTTCTTT. Translated, it gives CASSPQTANTEAFF. The complete variable domain, with remaining parts taken from reference TRBV18 and TRBJ1-1, reads NAGVMQNPRHLVRRRGQEARLRCSPMKGHSHVYWYRQLPEEGLKFMVYLQKENIIDESGMPKERFSAEFPKEGPSILRIQQVVRGDSAAYFCASSPQTANTEAFFGQGTRLTVV.

This clonotype has a count of ten or more. The chain couples TRBV12-3 or TRBV12-4 to TRBJ2-5; D not certain. This CDR3 comprises 12 residues. V shed 4 bases and J shed 5 bases, with 8 bases lying between them. In nucleotides, the CDR3 is TGTGCCAGCAGTTCCCTAGGGGAGACCCAGTACTTC. Translation: CASSSLGETQYF.

This clonotype was seen a handful of times. The rearrangement uses TRBV28 and TRBJ2-3; D gene unclear. The germline V and J ends were trimmed by 4 bases and 6 bases, with 14 bases remaining between them. The CDR3 contains 14 residues. CDR1 MDHEN and CDR2 SYDVKM come from the germline V gene. The CDR3 bases are TGTGCCAGCAGTTCTACGGTCCTGAGGGATACGCAGTATTTT. As protein: CASSSTVLRDTQYF. Variable domain in full (rest from reference TRBV28 and TRBJ2-3): DVKVTQSSRYLVKRTGEKVFLECVQDMDHENMFWYRQDPGLGLRLIYFSYDVKMKEKGDIPEGYSVSREKKERFSLILESASTNQTSMYLCASSSTVLRDTQYFGPGTRLTVL.

This clonotype was observed many times. The chain employs TRBV18 and TRBJ1-3; TRBD1 is a possible D gene (5 bases). V shed 2 bases and J shed 0 bases, with 11 bases lying between them. Germline assignment: CDR1 KGHSH and CDR2 LQKENI. The CDR3 runs to 16 residues. The CDR3 nucleotides are TGTGCCAGCTCACCAAGGGACGGAATCTCTGGAAACACCATATATTTT. Residues: CASSPRDGISGNTIYF.

This chain joins TRBV6-2 or TRBV6-3 and TRBJ1-1; TRBD1 is a possible D gene (5 bases). The CDR3 consists of 13 residues. CDR1 is MNHEY, CDR2 SVGEGT, per germline. V was shortened by 4 bases and J by 1 base, with 7 bases between the two germline ends. This CDR3 reads CASSFQGNTEAFF. Here the CDR3 DNA reads TGTGCCAGCAGTTTCCAGGGGAACACTGAAGCTTTCTTT.

The V gene is TRBV28, the J gene TRBJ2-7; TRBD1 is a possible D gene (5 bases). Germline values: CDR1 MDHEN, CDR2 SYDVKM. V lost 6 bases and J lost 0, with 9 bases in between. CDR3 size: 13 residues. The CDR3 is CASRDTSSYEQYF. CDR3 coding DNA: TGTGCCAGCAGGGACACGAGCTCCTACGAGCAGTACTTC. Using reference TRBV28 and TRBJ2-7 for the parts outside the CDR3, the full variable domain is DVKVTQSSRYLVKRTGEKVFLECVQDMDHENMFWYRQDPGLGLRLIYFSYDVKMKEKGDIPEGYSVSREKKERFSLILESASTNQTSMYLCASRDTSSYEQYFGPGTRLTVT.

The genes are TRBV11-2 and TRBJ2-3; D assignment may be TRBD1 or TRBD2 (5 bases each). The CDR3 is made up of 17 amino acids. The V end was cut by 5 bases, the J end by 0 bases, with 18 bases between. Germline V gives CDR1 SGHAT, CDR2 FQNNGV. CDR3 sequence (DNA): TGTGCCAGCAGCCCCGCCTGGGACGGCACTAGCACAGATACGCAGTATTTT. It is translated as CASSPAWDGTSTDTQYF.

This clonotype has at least ten counts. The chain recombines TRBV30 with TRBJ2-7; D not resolved. The CDR3 is 11 amino acids. Deletions cut 1 base from V and 8 bases from J, with 9 bases between. In germline, CDR1 is GTSNPN, CDR2 SVGIG (reference sequence). In DNA, the CDR3 is TGTGCCTGGAGTGGCCTTTCTAAGCAGTACTTC. It is translated as CAWSGLSKQYF.

This clonotype showed up just a few times. This sequence joins TRBV27 and TRBJ2-7; TRBD2 agrees at 8 bases. Trimming cost V 6 bases and J 2 bases; bases outside gene matches: 9. CDR1 is MNHEY, CDR2 SMNVEV, per germline (reference sequence). The CDR3 sequence is 15 residues long. The DNA of the CDR3 is TGTGCCAGCAGCCTAACTAGCGGACTCACCTACGAGCAGTACTTC. Its protein product is CASSLTSGLTYEQYF.